The present entry profiles one T cell receptor (beta chain) with its context. No antigen is known for it. The data belong to a study of graft-versus-host responses after intestinal transplantation. Study-wide background: Among the recipients, all got anti-thymocyte globulin induction and then tacrolimus and steroids for around 3 years. Study outcomes and limitations: High graft-versus-host to host-versus-graft T cell clonal ratios marked allografts of patients with graft-donor macrochimerism. Marrow from the recipient contained GvH clones, some of which had appeared first in ileum or blood.

The protocol was immunoSEQ multiplex PCR, while the TCRdb copy is restricted to in-frame clones and leaves out a portion. Altogether approximately 46,000 clones are present, around 85% being singletons, with the ten largest covering 0.35% to 0.55%. CDR1 and CDR2 from the germline V gene are WSHSY and SAAADI. Trimming removed 3 bases from V and 3 bases from J; junction bases left unmatched: 21. The CDR3 spans 20 residues. The sequencing here drew on unstimulated CD4+ T cells sorted from spleen or lymph node cells, taken before transplant. This sequence joins TRBV10-2 and TRBJ2-5, with 8 positions matching TRBD2. This sequence was found in a human donor who was the organ donor for an intestinal transplant. The CDR3, as DNA: TGCGCCAGCAGTGATTCCCTCGGTGGTAGCGGGAAAGATCTGGAAGAGACCCAGTACTTC. It specifies CASSDSLGGSGKDLEETQYF.